This entry concerns a single T cell receptor (beta chain). These data are taken from a study of cytomegalovirus exposure and HLA in healthy donors. The donors, nominally healthy at sampling, likely had unrecorded immune exposures. The CDR3 runs 14 residues. Per germline, CDR1 LNHDA and CDR2 SQIVND (reference sequence). The ends lost 7 bases at V and 9 bases at J; junction bases unmatched: 10. PCR primers comprised 60 Vbeta and 13 Jbeta primers. Clones were sequenced by immunoSEQ multiplex PCR, and TCRdb holds only the in-frame ones, with some missing. The sample consists of about 180,000 clones, more than 75% of them appearing once.

The origin of this receptor is a woman aged 25-40 years in good health and CMV-seropositive. The specimen was PBMCs. The chain is built from TRBV19 and TRBJ2-3; 10 bases align to TRBD2. The CDR3 spells CASIASGGAETQYF. The CDR3 DNA reads TGTGCCAGTATTGCGAGCGGGGGGGCCGAGACGCAGTATTTT.